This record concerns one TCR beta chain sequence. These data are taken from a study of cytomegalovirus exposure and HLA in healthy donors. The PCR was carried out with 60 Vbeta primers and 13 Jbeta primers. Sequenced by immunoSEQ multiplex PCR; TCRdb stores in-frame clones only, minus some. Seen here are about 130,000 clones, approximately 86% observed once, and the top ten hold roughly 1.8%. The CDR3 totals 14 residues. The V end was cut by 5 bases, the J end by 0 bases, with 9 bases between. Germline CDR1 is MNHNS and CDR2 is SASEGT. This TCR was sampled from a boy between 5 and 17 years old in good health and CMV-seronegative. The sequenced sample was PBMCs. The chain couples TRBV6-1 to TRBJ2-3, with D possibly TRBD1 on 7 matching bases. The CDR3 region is CASSPGGSTDTQYF. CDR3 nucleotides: TGTGCCAGCAGTCCAGGGGGGAGCACAGATACGCAGTATTTT.